This T cell receptor (beta chain) was identified during a study of T cells in localized non-small cell lung cancer. Some clones are missing from TCRdb's copy, which holds only in-frame ones; the method was immunoSEQ multiplex PCR. The sample has 50,000 to 60,000 clones; around 82% are singletons. As concerns this clone: Its antigen is still unknown.

Study-wide findings and caveats: Clonality peaked in uninvolved adjacent lung rather than tumor.

The TCR comes from a woman between 35 and 75 years old with stage II lung adenocarcinoma. The source material was PBMCs, sampled before any cancer treatment.

DNA of the CDR3: TGTGCCAGCAGCTTAATTCCGGACAGGGTACTCGGCGAGCAGTACTTC. It specifies CASSLIPDRVLGEQYF. The rearrangement links TRBV7-8 to TRBJ2-7; the match to TRBD1 covers 8 bases. V trimming: 2 bases; J trimming: 6 bases; junction bases outside the gene matches: 12. CDR3 length: 16 residues. The germline CDR1 and CDR2 sequences are SGHVS and FQNEAQ.